This section outlines one T cell receptor beta chain sequence together with its context. V lost 1 base and J lost 5, with 18 bases in between. Germline CDR1 SGHRS, CDR2 YFSETQ. This CDR3 comprises 16 residues. Sample treatment: randomized to nivolumab then ipilimumab (arm A) or the reverse (arm B). None of the patients previously received DNA-damaging chemotherapy. Live CD3+CD8+ CD19− CD56− cells were sorted from PBMCs. The data are from a study of sequential checkpoint blockade in melanoma. Produced via immunoSEQ multiplex PCR; TCRdb's table is partial and in-frame only. The data hold 15,000 to 20,000 clones, with approximately 80% observed a single time.

The receptor was isolated from a human donor with melanoma. Source: CD8+ T cells sorted from blood (inferred from file names), taken from a patient given nivolumab and ipilimumab in sequence. The chain employs TRBV5-1 and TRBJ1-2; tentatively, D is TRBD1 (6 bases). The CDR3 region is CASSLSLPGHKYGYTF. The CDR3, as DNA: TGCGCCAGCAGCTTGTCGTTACCGGGACACAAGTATGGCTACACCTTC.